This is a list of T cell receptor beta chains from one sample in a study of blood T cells in healthy people across ages. TCRdb itself ran the 5' RACE reads through MiXCR, one entry per CDR3 protein. The profile covers hundreds of thousands of distinct CDR3 sequences, with 20% to 25% appearing a single time and roughly 3.4% taken by the ten largest. Input material: blood. These receptors all stem from a man aged 70-80 years in good health. Both conserved end residues are part of each CDR3. A D gene is named only where the DNA matches it firmly. Clone size is stated in some rows and not others, as once, few, many or a class when expanded.

D gene: .; J gene: TRBJ2-1; V gene: TRBV7-3; clone size: many; CDR3 DNA: TGTGCCAGCAGCTCGGACACCGGGACAACATCCTACAATGAGCAGTTCTTC; CDR3 protein: CASSSDTGTTSYNEQFF
D gene: .; J gene: TRBJ2-7; V gene: TRBV10-3; clone size: few; CDR3 DNA: TGTGCCATCAGTGAGTCTTCCCCTGGAGCTTACCACGAGCAGTACTTC; CDR3 protein: CAISESSPGAYHEQYF
D gene: TRBD1; J gene: TRBJ2-7; V gene: TRBV7-2; clone size: many; CDR3 DNA: TGTGCCAGCAGCTTAATCGGGACAGGGGCTTCCGAGCAGTACTTC; CDR3 protein: CASSLIGTGASEQYF
D gene: .; J gene: TRBJ2-5; V gene: TRBV5-1; clone size: many; CDR3 DNA: TGCGCCAGCAGCGCCGTTCTCCGGGAGACCCAGTACTTC; CDR3 protein: CASSAVLRETQYF
D gene: TRBD2; J gene: TRBJ2-1; V gene: TRBV4-2; clone size: .; CDR3 DNA: TGTGCCAGCAGCAACCTAGCGGGAGGGCCGGCCAATGAGCAGTTCTTC; CDR3 protein: CASSNLAGGPANEQFF
D gene: TRBD2; J gene: TRBJ2-1; V gene: TRBV24-1; clone size: .; CDR3 DNA: TGTGCCACCAGTGATCCAGAAGCGGGAGGACGGAATGAGCAGTTCTTC; CDR3 protein: CATSDPEAGGRNEQFF
D gene: TRBD2; J gene: TRBJ2-7; V gene: TRBV7-8; clone size: few; CDR3 DNA: TGTGCCAGCGGAATACTAGCGGTCGAGCAGTACTTC; CDR3 protein: CASGILAVEQYF
D gene: TRBD2; J gene: TRBJ2-3; V gene: TRBV9; clone size: many; CDR3 DNA: TGTGCCAGCAGCGACCCCGGGACTAGCGGGAGTACTAGCACAGATACGCAGTATTTT; CDR3 protein: CASSDPGTSGSTSTDTQYF
D gene: TRBD1; J gene: TRBJ1-2; V gene: TRBV6-5; clone size: .; CDR3 DNA: TGTGCCAGCAGTTACGACAGGGGATACGGCTACACCTTC; CDR3 protein: CASSYDRGYGYTF
D gene: TRBD2; J gene: TRBJ2-1; V gene: TRBV11-2; clone size: few; CDR3 DNA: TGTGCCAGCAGCTTATTTCTAGCGGGAGGGTCCTCGTCCTACAATGAGCAGTTCTTC; CDR3 protein: CASSLFLAGGSSSYNEQFF
D gene: .; J gene: TRBJ2-7; V gene: TRBV2; clone size: .; CDR3 DNA: TGTGCCAGCACGGCAGGGCTCGAGCAGTACTTC; CDR3 protein: CASTAGLEQYF
D gene: .; J gene: TRBJ2-1; V gene: TRBV6-2/TRBV6-3; clone size: few; CDR3 DNA: TGTGCCAGCAGTTACAGAGCGACCGGAACGCAGTTCTTC; CDR3 protein: CASSYRATGTQFF
D gene: TRBD2; J gene: TRBJ2-1; V gene: TRBV3-1; clone size: .; CDR3 DNA: TGTGCCAGCAGCCAGTTAGCGGGAGGCGGCAATGAGCAGTTCTTC; CDR3 protein: CASSQLAGGGNEQFF
D gene: .; J gene: TRBJ2-1; V gene: TRBV14; clone size: few; CDR3 DNA: TGTGCCAGCAGCCAAGAAGGTTTATTCAACAATGAGCAGTTCTTC; CDR3 protein: CASSQEGLFNNEQFF
D gene: TRBD1; J gene: TRBJ2-6; V gene: TRBV7-9; clone size: .; CDR3 DNA: TGTGCCAGCAGTTTTGGACAGGGACACTCTGGGGCCAACGTCCTGACTTTC; CDR3 protein: CASSFGQGHSGANVLTF
D gene: .; J gene: TRBJ2-7; V gene: TRBV20-1; clone size: few; CDR3 DNA: TGCAGTGCAAAGACTCCGTCCGGACCCTACTACGAGCAGTACTTC; CDR3 protein: CSAKTPSGPYYEQYF
D gene: TRBD1; J gene: TRBJ2-2; V gene: TRBV12-3/TRBV12-4; clone size: few; CDR3 DNA: TGTGCCAGCAGTTTAGAGGGACAGGGTTACACCGGGGAGCTGTTTTTT; CDR3 protein: CASSLEGQGYTGELFF
D gene: TRBD1; J gene: TRBJ2-7; V gene: TRBV14; clone size: .; CDR3 DNA: TGTGCCAGCAGCCGGGGGCCATCAGGGGGTCTTTTCTACGAGCAGTACTTC; CDR3 protein: CASSRGPSGGLFYEQYF
D gene: TRBD1; J gene: TRBJ2-1; V gene: TRBV4-3; clone size: .; CDR3 DNA: TGCGCCAGCAGCCAAGACCCCAAGACAGGGGTTCGATTCTTC; CDR3 protein: CASSQDPKTGVRFF
D gene: .; J gene: TRBJ2-5; V gene: TRBV20-1; clone size: few; CDR3 DNA: TGCAGTGCTAGACGGGGTAATGCCCGAGAGACCCAGTACTTC; CDR3 protein: CSARRGNARETQYF
D gene: .; J gene: TRBJ2-2; V gene: TRBV6-5; clone size: .; CDR3 DNA: TGTGCCAGCAGTTATTTATTCGGGGAGCTGTTTTTT; CDR3 protein: CASSYLFGELFF
D gene: .; J gene: TRBJ2-5; V gene: TRBV20-1; clone size: few; CDR3 DNA: TGCAGTGCTAGAGAGGTTGGGTTGGGGCAAGAGACCCAGTACTTC; CDR3 protein: CSAREVGLGQETQYF
D gene: TRBD2; J gene: TRBJ2-3; V gene: TRBV6-6; clone size: few; CDR3 DNA: TGTGCCAGCAGTGGACTAGCGGGAGGCGCAGATACGCAGTATTTT; CDR3 protein: CASSGLAGGADTQYF
D gene: TRBD2; J gene: TRBJ2-5; V gene: TRBV5-1; clone size: .; CDR3 DNA: TGCGCCAGCAGCATAGCGGGACCAGAGACCCAGTACTTC; CDR3 protein: CASSIAGPETQYF
D gene: .; J gene: TRBJ2-7; V gene: TRBV27; clone size: few; CDR3 DNA: TGTGCCAGCATCTCAGAGGTTTGCGAGCAGTACTTC; CDR3 protein: CASISEVCEQYF
D gene: TRBD2; J gene: TRBJ2-3; V gene: TRBV6-1; clone size: few; CDR3 DNA: TGTGCCAGCAGTGTAGTTAGCGGGGACACAGATACGCAGTATTTT; CDR3 protein: CASSVVSGDTDTQYF
D gene: TRBD2; J gene: TRBJ2-5; V gene: TRBV25-1; clone size: few; CDR3 DNA: TGTGCCAGCAGTGAATCGCCAGCGGGAGTAGAAGAGACCCAGTACTTC; CDR3 protein: CASSESPAGVEETQYF
D gene: .; J gene: TRBJ2-2; V gene: TRBV3-1; clone size: .; CDR3 DNA: TGTGCCAGCAGCCAATCGGACAACACCGGGGAGCTGTTTTTT; CDR3 protein: CASSQSDNTGELFF
D gene: .; J gene: TRBJ2-7; V gene: TRBV13; clone size: .; CDR3 DNA: TGTGCCAGCAGCTCCCGGGGCCCGTACTCCTACGAGCAGTACTTC; CDR3 protein: CASSSRGPYSYEQYF
D gene: TRBD1; J gene: TRBJ2-1; V gene: TRBV4-1; clone size: .; CDR3 DNA: TGCGCCAGCAGCCAAGTGACAGGGCTTAGCTCCTACAATGAGCAGTTCTTC; CDR3 protein: CASSQVTGLSSYNEQFF
D gene: .; J gene: TRBJ2-3; V gene: TRBV5-5; clone size: .; CDR3 DNA: TGTGCCAGCAGCTTGGCCCGAACGAGGGATACGCAGTATTTT; CDR3 protein: CASSLARTRDTQYF
D gene: .; J gene: TRBJ2-7; V gene: TRBV28; clone size: .; CDR3 DNA: TGTGCCAGCAGCCAACAGAAACTCTACGAGCAGTACTTC; CDR3 protein: CASSQQKLYEQYF
D gene: TRBD2; J gene: TRBJ2-1; V gene: TRBV6-1; clone size: .; CDR3 DNA: TGTGCCAGCAGTGCCACTAGCGGGAGATCCTACAATGAGCAGTTCTTC; CDR3 protein: CASSATSGRSYNEQFF
D gene: .; J gene: TRBJ1-4; V gene: TRBV7-8; clone size: .; CDR3 DNA: TGTGCCAGCAGGGGGCAAGAAAAACTGTTTTTT; CDR3 protein: CASRGQEKLFF
D gene: TRBD2; J gene: TRBJ2-1; V gene: TRBV7-8; clone size: .; CDR3 DNA: TGTGCCAGCAGCTTATTAACTGCGACTAGCGGGAGCGGGCAGTTCTTC; CDR3 protein: CASSLLTATSGSGQFF
D gene: .; J gene: TRBJ2-3; V gene: TRBV7-2; clone size: .; CDR3 DNA: TGCGCCAGCAGCTGGTGGGGAGCTACGCAGTATTTT; CDR3 protein: CASSWWGATQYF
D gene: .; J gene: TRBJ1-1; V gene: TRBV24-1; clone size: few; CDR3 DNA: TGTGCCACCAGTGCGGGGACCACTGAAGCTTTCTTT; CDR3 protein: CATSAGTTEAFF
D gene: .; J gene: TRBJ2-1; V gene: TRBV7-6; clone size: .; CDR3 DNA: TGTGCCAGCAGCGCAGCCCCTCGGGTGGGCGAGCAGTTCTTC; CDR3 protein: CASSAAPRVGEQFF
D gene: .; J gene: TRBJ1-6; V gene: TRBV7-2; clone size: few; CDR3 DNA: TGTGCCAGCAGGCCTGCAGCGGTGAATAATTCACCCCTCCACTTT; CDR3 protein: CASRPAAVNNSPLHF
D gene: TRBD2; J gene: TRBJ2-3; V gene: TRBV15; clone size: .; CDR3 DNA: TGTGCCACCAGCGCGGGGGGAGTGGGCACAGATACGCAGTATTTT; CDR3 protein: CATSAGGVGTDTQYF
D gene: .; J gene: TRBJ2-5; V gene: TRBV28; clone size: few; CDR3 DNA: TGTGCCAGCAGTTTACCCGGGGCCCTGGGAGAGACCCAGTACTTC; CDR3 protein: CASSLPGALGETQYF
D gene: .; J gene: TRBJ1-6; V gene: TRBV20-1; clone size: few; CDR3 DNA: TGCAGTGCCCTTGACCCTTTGGATAATTCACCCCTCCACTTT; CDR3 protein: CSALDPLDNSPLHF
D gene: .; J gene: TRBJ2-2; V gene: TRBV21-1; clone size: few; CDR3 DNA: TGTGCCAGCAGCAAAGCGCTCCCAGGGGGCCGGGGGACCGGGGAGCTGTTTTTT; CDR3 protein: CASSKALPGGRGTGELFF
D gene: TRBD1; J gene: TRBJ2-1; V gene: TRBV3-1; clone size: .; CDR3 DNA: TGTGCCAGCAGCCCGTCCCGGGACAGAGGTGAGCAGTTCTTC; CDR3 protein: CASSPSRDRGEQFF
D gene: .; J gene: TRBJ2-5; V gene: TRBV5-6; clone size: few; CDR3 DNA: TGTGCCAGCAGCCTCGCTGGGACGGTAAAAGAGACCCAGTACTTC; CDR3 protein: CASSLAGTVKETQYF
D gene: TRBD2; J gene: TRBJ2-1; V gene: TRBV20-1; clone size: few; CDR3 DNA: TGCAGTGCTAGCCCGGGACTAGCGGAAAGCTCCTACAATGAGCAGTTCTTC; CDR3 protein: CSASPGLAESSYNEQFF
D gene: TRBD1; J gene: TRBJ1-5; V gene: TRBV6-2/TRBV6-3; clone size: .; CDR3 DNA: TGTGCCAGCAGGGAACGACAGGGGAAAGGGGCTTTAATTCAGCCCCAGCATTTT; CDR3 protein: CASRERQGKGALIQPQHF
D gene: TRBD1; J gene: TRBJ2-3; V gene: TRBV7-2; clone size: .; CDR3 DNA: TGTGCCAGCAGCCGCGATGGGACAGCCACAGATACGCAGTATTTT; CDR3 protein: CASSRDGTATDTQYF
D gene: .; J gene: TRBJ1-6; V gene: TRBV7-2; clone size: few; CDR3 DNA: TGTGCCAGCACCTCGGTAGACCGTTCACCCCTCCACTTT; CDR3 protein: CASTSVDRSPLHF
D gene: TRBD1; J gene: TRBJ2-1; V gene: TRBV5-1; clone size: .; CDR3 DNA: TGCGCCAGCAGCTTGGGAGGACAGGTTTACAATGAGCAGTTCTTC; CDR3 protein: CASSLGGQVYNEQFF
D gene: .; J gene: TRBJ2-5; V gene: TRBV28; clone size: few; CDR3 DNA: TGTGCCAGCAGTTCCCCCCCCGGGACCCAGTACTTC; CDR3 protein: CASSSPPGTQYF
D gene: .; J gene: TRBJ1-2; V gene: TRBV30; clone size: .; CDR3 DNA: TGTGCCTGGAGTGCGACCGGCTATGGCTACACCTTC; CDR3 protein: CAWSATGYGYTF